One and the same sample provided the 31 T cell receptor beta chains below, sequenced in a study of cytomegalovirus exposure and HLA in healthy donors. The PCR had 60 Vbeta and 13 Jbeta primers. Using immunoSEQ multiplex PCR, the repertoire was profiled, and TCRdb retains in-frame clones only, with some absent. The sample holds some 120,000 clones; about 84% are singletons and the top ten take around 3.6%. The sequenced sample consisted of PBMCs. Receptors originate from a man aged 35 to 55 in good health and CMV-seronegative.

V gene TRBV9 combines with J gene TRBJ1-3, with D maybe TRBD1 (5 bases). V was pared by 3 bases and J by 4 bases, with 11 bases between. Germline CDR1 and CDR2: SGDLS and YYNGEE. This CDR3 is built from 14 residues. This CDR3 reads CASSAEPGGNTIYF. In DNA, the CDR3 is TGTGCCAGCAGCGCTGAACCAGGGGGAAACACCATATATTTT. Based on the CDR3 plus reference TRBV9 and TRBJ1-3, the full variable domain is DSGVTQTPKHLITATGQRVTLRCSPRSGDLSVYWYQQSLDQGLQFLIQYYNGEERAKGNILERFSAQQFPDLHSELNLSSLELGDSALYFCASSAEPGGNTIYFGEGSWLTVV.

CDR3 residues: CASSLGTGAPLHF. As DNA, the CDR3 is TGTGCCAGCAGCTTAGGGACGGGGGCACCCCTCCACTTT. The chain has TRBV11-2 and TRBJ1-6; tentative D call: TRBD1 (5 bases). The germline V gene has CDR1 SGHAT and CDR2 FQNNGV. This CDR3 has 13 residues. V lost 1 base to trimming and J lost 11 bases, with 9 bases between them.

The rearrangement joins TRBV7-2 to TRBJ2-3; D remains unclear. The CDR3 runs to 14 residues. Germline V gene sequence: CDR1 SGHTA, CDR2 FQGNSA. V shed 3 bases and J shed 0 bases, with 7 bases lying between them. The CDR3 spells CASSFLTSTDTQYF. In DNA form, the CDR3 reads TGTGCCAGCAGCTTTTTAACTAGCACAGATACGCAGTATTTT.

This clone was recorded only once. The chain combines TRBV19 with TRBJ2-3; 9 bases are a match to TRBD2. The CDR3 spans 17 residues. With V trimmed by 10 bases and J by 8 bases, 22 bases remained unmatched. Germline CDR1 and CDR2: LNHDA and SQIVND (reference sequence). This CDR3 is CATKAPYWRGGQATQYF. The CDR3 nucleotides are TGTGCCACCAAAGCCCCCTACTGGCGGGGGGGCCAAGCTACGCAGTATTTT.

This sequence joins TRBV7-2 and TRBJ2-1, with 13 positions matching TRBD2. Per the germline V gene, CDR1 is SGHTA and CDR2 is FQGNSA. The CDR3 is made up of 17 amino acids. The ends lost 0 bases at V and 5 bases at J; junction bases unmatched: 4. Here the CDR3 DNA reads TGTGCCAGCAGCTTAGCGCAGGGACTAGCGGGAAACAATGAGCAGTTCTTC. It encodes CASSLAQGLAGNNEQFF.

The chain carries TRBV5-4 and TRBJ2-2, with 8 nucleotides matching TRBD1. Trimming cost V 1 base and J 3 bases; bases outside gene matches: 5. The CDR3 is 16 amino acids. Germline loops: CDR1 SGHNT, CDR2 YYREEE (reference sequence). In nucleotides, the CDR3 is TGTGCCAGCAGCTTGACGAGACAGGGGTACACCGGGGAGCTGTTTTTT. Translation: CASSLTRQGYTGELFF.

The chain combines TRBV5-1 with TRBJ1-5; 7 positions match TRBD1. The germline gives CDR1 SGHRS, CDR2 YFSETQ. Trimming removed 3 bases from V and 5 bases from J; junction bases left unmatched: 8. The CDR3 loop spans 15 amino acids. CDR3 sequence: CASSSEGQNDQPQHF. CDR3 nucleotides: TGCGCCAGCAGCTCGGAGGGACAGAACGATCAGCCCCAGCATTTT.

The chain is built from TRBV4-2 and TRBJ2-2; the match to TRBD1 covers 9 bases. CDR3 size: 15 residues. The V and J ends lost 1 base and 5 bases, in that order; junction bases with no gene match: 2. Per the germline V gene, CDR1 is LGHNA and CDR2 is YNFKEQ. CDR3 sequence (DNA): TGTGCCAGCAGCCAAGGGGACAGGGCGACCGGGGAGCTGTTTTTT. It specifies CASSQGDRATGELFF.

The V and J genes are TRBV2 and TRBJ1-2; D unresolved. CDR1 and CDR2 from the germline V gene are SNHLY and FYNNEI. Trimming took off 8 bases at V and 5 bases at J, with 6 bases between the two ends. The CDR3 extends over 10 amino acids. The CDR3 nucleotides read TGTGCCAGCCGCGCGTATGGCTACACCTTC. It is translated as CASRAYGYTF.

This chain links TRBV5-4 with TRBJ2-1, with 8 positions matching TRBD2. This CDR3 is 15 amino acids long. CDR1 and CDR2 from the germline V gene are SGHNT and YYREEE (reference sequence). J was trimmed by 6 bases and V by 4 bases; bases with no gene match: 9. The CDR3, as DNA: TGTGCCAGCAGCCCCACCGGGACTAGGGTCAATGAGCAGTTCTTC. Its protein product is CASSPTGTRVNEQFF.

V and J are TRBV6-1 and TRBJ1-3; TRBD1 is a possible D gene (6 bases). This CDR3 has 15 residues. Trimming took off 4 bases at V and 2 bases at J, with 12 bases between the two ends. Looked up from germline, CDR1 is MNHNS and CDR2 is SASEGT. The CDR3 nucleotides are TGTGCCAGCAGTGGGCTTGGGGGCACTGGAAACACCATATATTTT. Translating it yields CASSGLGGTGNTIYF.

This clone showed up just once. The chain uses TRBV7-9 and TRBJ2-7; perhaps TRBD1 as D (6 bases). V shed 4 bases and J shed 7 bases, with 23 bases lying between them. Germline CDR1 and CDR2: SEHNR and FQNEAQ (reference sequence). This CDR3 contains 16 residues. The CDR3 loop is CASSCIPGHRLEEQYF. The CDR3 DNA sequence: TGTGCCAGCAGCTGCATCCCGGGACACAGGCTCGAGGAGCAGTACTTC.

This clone showed up just once. The chain carries TRBV5-1 and TRBJ2-1; D might be TRBD2 (7 bases). The ends were cut back, 6 bases at V and 7 bases at J, with 17 bases in the middle. The CDR3 length is 14 residues. Germline loops: CDR1 SGHRS, CDR2 YFSETQ. CDR3 DNA sequence: TGCGCCAGCACCTTCCTCAGGGGAGGGAATGAGCAGTTCTTC. Translating gives CASTFLRGGNEQFF.

This chain joins TRBV13 and TRBJ2-7; D is uncertain. This CDR3 contains 12 residues. The germline gives CDR1 PRHDT, CDR2 FYEKMQ (reference sequence). The V gene lost 3 bases and the J gene lost 1 base, with 4 bases spanning the gap. The CDR3 protein is CASSFSSYEQYF. In nucleotides, the CDR3 is TGTGCCAGCAGCTTTAGTTCCTACGAGCAGTACTTC.

V and J are TRBV7-9 and TRBJ1-2; TRBD1 aligns across 10 bases. The CDR3 extends over 14 amino acids. Unmatched junction bases numbered 4, after V lost 5 bases and J lost 4 bases. Germline values: CDR1 SEHNR, CDR2 FQNEAQ (reference sequence). Here the CDR3 DNA reads TGTGCCAGCAGCCCCGACAGGGGGCCCTATGGCTACACCTTC. Its translation: CASSPDRGPYGYTF.

In this sample, this clone turned up once. V is TRBV14 and J is TRBJ2-7; perhaps TRBD1 as D (5 bases). This CDR3 is 14 amino acids long. Germline assignment: CDR1 SGHDN and CDR2 FVKESK. Trimming took off 4 bases at V and 2 bases at J, with 12 bases between the two ends. The CDR3 loop is CASSPRAGTYEQYF. The CDR3, as DNA: TGTGCCAGCAGCCCCCGGGCAGGGACCTACGAGCAGTACTTC.

V and J are TRBV28 and TRBJ2-3, with TRBD2 matching over 9 bases. Germline assignment: CDR1 MDHEN and CDR2 SYDVKM. V shed 6 bases and J 0 bases; nucleotides not matched to a gene: 4. The CDR3 loop spans 15 amino acids. This CDR3 is CASSASGISTDTQYF. The CDR3 DNA follows: TGTGCCAGCAGCGCTAGCGGGATTAGCACAGATACGCAGTATTTT.

The genes are TRBV4-3 and TRBJ1-1; D is unresolved. The ends were cut back, 0 bases at V and 1 base at J, with 6 bases in the middle. There are 14 residues in the CDR3. Per the germline V gene, CDR1 is LGHNA and CDR2 is YSLEER. The CDR3 DNA follows: TGCGCCAGCAGCCAAGATGCAGGGAACACTGAAGCTTTCTTT. Its translation is CASSQDAGNTEAFF.

The chain carries TRBV27 and TRBJ1-1; no clear D. V was cut by 3 bases and J by 7 bases, with 12 bases left in between. This CDR3 is 13 amino acids long. CDR1 MNHEY and CDR2 SMNVEV come from the germline V gene (reference sequence). CDR3: CASSFVNSVEAFF. The DNA of the CDR3 is TGTGCCAGCAGTTTCGTCAACAGTGTTGAAGCTTTCTTT.

This clone was observed once. The chain links TRBV7-7 to TRBJ2-7, with TRBD2 as a possible D gene (6 bases). V was trimmed by 0 bases and J by 3 bases, leaving 6 bases between them. CDR1 is SSHAT, CDR2 FNYEAQ, per germline (reference sequence). There are 13 residues in the CDR3. The DNA of the CDR3 is TGTGCCAGCAGCTTAGCGGGGGGCTACGAGCAGTACTTC. It translates to CASSLAGGYEQYF.

This chain joins TRBV4-3 and TRBJ2-2, with a tentative D call TRBD2 (6 bases). The V and J ends lost 1 base and 6 bases respectively, with 15 bases between them. Germline V gene data show CDR1 as LGHNA and CDR2 as YSLEER. This CDR3 spans 16 amino acids. CDR3 coding DNA: TGCGCCAGCAGCCAAGGGTTGGAGGGAAGGTCCGGGGAGCTGTTTTTT. This sequence encodes CASSQGLEGRSGELFF.

This chain joins TRBV5-4 and TRBJ2-3, with D perhaps matching TRBD2 (6 bases). Trimming removed 7 bases from V and 9 bases from J, with 21 bases in between. Germline CDR1 and CDR2: SGHNT and YYREEE (reference sequence). CDR3 length equals 14 residues. CDR3 DNA: TGTGCCAGCGGACATTGGGGGGAGACAAGCACGCAGTATTTT. This sequence encodes CASGHWGETSTQYF.

The table lists this clone with a few counts. This chain connects TRBV13 to TRBJ1-2; D remains ambiguous. Germline lookup yields CDR1 PRHDT and CDR2 FYEKMQ (reference sequence). This CDR3 comprises 16 residues. Deletions cut 5 bases from V and 0 bases from J, with 16 bases between. Here the CDR3 DNA reads TGTGCCAGCAGCCCCCCCAGTACTGGAGCTAACTATGGCTACACCTTC. Residues: CASSPPSTGANYGYTF.

This chain connects TRBV9 to TRBJ1-6, with D possibly matching TRBD1 (6 bases). CDR3 length: 15 residues. Germline CDR1 is SGDLS and CDR2 is YYNGEE. Trimming took off 5 bases at V and 10 bases at J, with 19 bases between the two ends. CDR3 sequence reads: CASSQQTGSGSPLHF. In DNA, the CDR3 is TGTGCCAGCAGTCAACAAACAGGGTCCGGATCACCCCTCCACTTT.

The chain employs TRBV14 and TRBJ1-2; 7 nucleotides line up with TRBD1. CDR1 is SGHDN and CDR2 is FVKESK in the germline V gene. The V segment lost 1 base and the J segment 8 bases; nucleotides outside the gene matches: 13. The CDR3 runs 16 residues. The CDR3 bases are TGTGCCAGCAGCCAAGTCCAGGGACAGATCTCAGGAGGCTACACCTTC. As protein: CASSQVQGQISGGYTF. The variable domain in full, completed from reference TRBV14 and TRBJ1-2, reads EAGVTQFPSHSVIEKGQTVTLRCDPISGHDNLYWYRRVMGKEIKFLLHFVKESKQDESGMPNNRFLAERTGGTYSTLKVQPAELEDSGVYFCASSQVQGQISGGYTFGSGTRLTVV.

As concerns this clone: This CDR3 is also generated by other DNA sequences in the sample. This chain joins TRBV28 and TRBJ1-2; D gene uncertain. The germline CDR1 and CDR2 sequences are MDHEN and SYDVKM. CDR3 length: 12 amino acids. Trimming took 5 bases from V and 1 from J, leaving 5 bases between them. This chain's CDR3 is CASSRGNYGYTF. The CDR3 region has the DNA TGTGCCAGCAGTCGGGGTAACTATGGCTACACCTTC.

The chain joins TRBV4-1 to TRBJ2-1, with D perhaps TRBD2 (6 bases). Germline V gene lookup returns CDR1 MGHRA and CDR2 YSYEKL. V dropped 4 bases and J dropped 5 bases, with 24 bases sitting between them. CDR3 length: 18 residues. This chain's CDR3 is CASSPRLWYGGENNEQFF. Here the CDR3 DNA reads TGCGCCAGCAGCCCAAGATTGTGGTATGGCGGGGAGAACAATGAGCAGTTCTTC.

A few counts support this clone. The junction does not match germline at one end; this may be a read error. The chain carries TRBV13 and TRBJ2-3; 10 bases align to TRBD1. The CDR3 has 16 amino acids. Germline CDR1 PRHDT, CDR2 FYEKMQ (reference sequence). For the CDR3, the DNA is TGTGCCAGCAGCATAGGACAGGGGGGGGACACAGATACGCAGTATTTT. Translation gives CASSIGQGGDTDTQYF.

The rearrangement joins TRBV6-6 to TRBJ1-1, with D perhaps TRBD1 (5 bases). V was pared by 2 bases and J by 11 bases, with 15 bases between. The CDR3 has 13 residues. Looked up from germline, CDR1 is MNHNY and CDR2 is SVGAGI (reference sequence). The CDR3, as DNA: TGTGCCAGCAGTTACCAGGACAACGTCGGTGCTTTCTTT. As protein: CASSYQDNVGAFF.

This chain joins TRBV13 and TRBJ1-5; possible D gene TRBD1, 5 bases. With 6 bases removed from V and 2 bases from J, the gap between germline ends came to 14 bases. This CDR3 contains 15 residues. From germline, CDR1 is PRHDT and CDR2 FYEKMQ (reference sequence). CDR3 in DNA: TGTGCCAGCAGGGACCGGGACTCGGGCAATCAGCCCCAGCATTTT. Translated: CASRDRDSGNQPQHF.

The chain uses TRBV6-5 and TRBJ2-1; 9 bases agree with TRBD1. Per the germline V gene, CDR1 is MNHEY and CDR2 is SVGAGI. Trimming at V came to 6 bases and at J to 7 bases, leaving 10 bases not matched to a gene. The CDR3 length is 15 residues. CDR3 amino acids: CASRMGQGVRNEQFF. CDR3 DNA sequence: TGTGCCAGCAGGATGGGACAGGGTGTTAGGAATGAGCAGTTCTTC.